This is a list of T cell receptor beta chains from one sample in a study. TCRdb called the 5' RACE reads again in MiXCR, with one record for every CDR3 protein. The data show 50,000 to 65,000 distinct CDR3 sequences, 28% seen once. Sequencing input: tumor-infiltrating memory CD4+ T cells sorted from the breast tumor. These receptors all come from a female donor with breast cancer. Both conserved end residues are part of each CDR3. The D gene is left open where the match is weak. Some rows have no size entry. The others give once, few or many, or a class for an expanded clone.

TGTGCCAGCAGCAATAAGGATAGCTTCAATGAGCAGTTCTTC	CASSNKDSFNEQFF	TRBV7-8	TRBJ2-1	-	-
TGTGCCAGCAGCTTAGGGGGATACAATAAGCAGTTCTTC	CASSLGGYNKQFF	TRBV7-3	TRBJ2-1	few	-
TGTGCCAGCGCCCGAGGTAGGGACGACGCTTTCTTT	CASARGRDDAFF	TRBV3-1	TRBJ1-1	few	-
TGTGCCAGCAGCCAGGGACAAAGCAATCAGCCCCAGCATTTT	CASSQGQSNQPQHF	TRBV6-5	TRBJ1-5	few	-
TGCAGTGCTAGAGACTCAAATGTGCCCCAGCATTTT	CSARDSNVPQHF	TRBV20-1	TRBJ1-5	many	-
TGCGCCAGCAGCCAGGGGGCCTACGAGCAGTACTTC	CASSQGAYEQYF	TRBV5-1	TRBJ2-7	medium-sized	TRBD1
TGCAGCGTTGGACCGAGTGCTCACACCTTC	CSVGPSAHTF	TRBV29-1	TRBJ1-2	few	-
TGTGCTAGTGGTTTGCCCCTGACTAGCAATGAGCAGTTCTTC	CASGLPLTSNEQFF	TRBV12-5	TRBJ2-1	few	-
TGTGCCAGCAGCTTGCCTAGCGGGAGTTACGAGCAGTACTTC	CASSLPSGSYEQYF	TRBV7-2	TRBJ2-7	many	TRBD2
TGTGCCAGCAGGGGACAGGTTAAATATTCACCCCTCCACTTT	CASRGQVKYSPLHF	TRBV7-2	TRBJ1-6	medium-sized	TRBD1
TGTGCCAGCCCCCGAGCCCCATCTCGGGACAGGGTGGAAGTTAACTATGGCTACACCTTC	CASPRAPSRDRVEVNYGYTF	TRBV27	TRBJ1-2	-	TRBD1
TGTGCCAGCAGTTCTACAGGGACAGGGGCCATCTACGAGCAGTACTTC	CASSSTGTGAIYEQYF	TRBV6-1	TRBJ2-7	few	TRBD1
TGTGCCAGCAGCGTAAAGGGGGGTACTGAAGCTTTCTTT	CASSVKGGTEAFF	TRBV7-2	TRBJ1-1	-	-
TGCAGTGCTCCGACTAGCGGGAGAAACGAGCAGTACTTC	CSAPTSGRNEQYF	TRBV20-1	TRBJ2-7	-	TRBD2
TGCGCCAGCAGCTTGGTAGTCACTGAGCAGTTCTTC	CASSLVVTEQFF	TRBV5-1	TRBJ2-1	few	-
TGCAGTGGGGCTAGCGGCACCTACGAGCAGTACTTC	CSGASGTYEQYF	TRBV20-1	TRBJ2-7	few	TRBD2
TGCAGTGCTAGAGATCTTGCCCGAGCGGGGGCCTACAATGAGCAGTTCTTC	CSARDLARAGAYNEQFF	TRBV20-1	TRBJ2-1	-	TRBD2
TGTGCCATCAGCCCTTCGGGACTAGCGGGAGCCGGGGCCAACGTCCTGACTTTC	CAISPSGLAGAGANVLTF	TRBV10-3	TRBJ2-6	-	TRBD2
TGCGCCAGCAGCCGGGGACAGGGAGATGGCTACACCTTC	CASSRGQGDGYTF	TRBV5-1	TRBJ1-2	few	TRBD1
TGTGCCAGCGCAATTACAGGGAGCACTGAAGCTTTCTTT	CASAITGSTEAFF	TRBV12-3/TRBV12-4	TRBJ1-1	once	-
TGCGCCAGCAGTTATACAGACAGACGCTCTGGAAACACCATATATTTT	CASSYTDRRSGNTIYF	TRBV5-1	TRBJ1-3	many	-
TGCGCCAGCAGCACCGACAGGGGAGCGTCCTACGAGCAGTACTTC	CASSTDRGASYEQYF	TRBV5-1	TRBJ2-7	few	TRBD1
TGCGCCAGCAGTGTCGTGGTAGGAGAGACCCAGTACTTC	CASSVVVGETQYF	TRBV10-1	TRBJ2-5	-	-
TGTGCCAGCAGTGGGGACGGCGGAGGGGAGGCTTTCTTT	CASSGDGGGEAFF	TRBV12-3/TRBV12-4	TRBJ1-1	-	-
TGCGCCAGCAGCCGGGACAGGGGGCGCGATGAGCAGTTCTTC	CASSRDRGRDEQFF	TRBV5-1	TRBJ2-1	few	TRBD1
TGCAGTGCTAGGGTGCGCGGGAACACCGGGGAGCTGTTTTTT	CSARVRGNTGELFF	TRBV20-1	TRBJ2-2	few	-
TGCGCCAGCAGGAGTACGGGGGGGCAAGAGACCCAGTACTTC	CASRSTGGQETQYF	TRBV5-1	TRBJ2-5	-	TRBD2
TGCAGTGCTAGTGACTCAGGGGGGGGAAGTACGCAGTATTTT	CSASDSGGGSTQYF	TRBV20-1	TRBJ2-3	medium-sized	-